A single sample gave rise to the 15 T cell receptor beta chains below, sequenced in a study of blood T cell repertoires in COVID-19. Assay: immunoSEQ multiplex PCR; the TCRdb copy retains only in-frame clones and omits some. The data contain 150,000 to 200,000 clones, approximately 90% of them singletons. Material for sequencing was PBMCs or T cells enriched from blood (not recorded which). The receptors were gathered from a woman between 18 and 29 years old who had recovered from COVID-19.

The rearrangement links TRBV13 to TRBJ1-1, with D hard to call. Looked up from germline, CDR1 is PRHDT and CDR2 is FYEKMQ (reference sequence). V was shortened by 3 bases and J by 3 bases, with 8 bases between the two germline ends. This CDR3 comprises 13 residues. DNA for the CDR3: TGTGCCAGCAGCTTTTCCGGGTACACTGAAGCTTTCTTT. It translates to CASSFSGYTEAFF.

The V and J genes are TRBV19 and TRBJ2-6, with D perhaps TRBD1 (5 bases). CDR1 and CDR2 (germline): LNHDA, SQIVND (reference sequence). CDR3 length: 17 amino acids. V dropped 9 bases and J dropped 0 bases, with 18 bases sitting between them. The CDR3 bases are TGTGCCAGCCGTTCCCGCGACAGATTCTCTGGGGCCAACGTCCTGACTTTC. It yields the protein CASRSRDRFSGANVLTF.

The chain joins TRBV11-2 to TRBJ2-7; 11 positions agree with TRBD2. V dropped 3 bases and J dropped 2; count of bases not matched to a gene: 15. The germline CDR1 and CDR2 sequences are SGHAT and FQNNGV. The CDR3 totals 19 residues. This chain's CDR3 is CASSFYPGTSGKVAYEQYF. The CDR3 DNA sequence: TGTGCCAGCAGCTTCTATCCCGGGACTAGCGGAAAGGTAGCCTACGAGCAGTACTTC.

V is TRBV5-1 and J is TRBJ1-2; D is unresolved. CDR3 length: 15 residues. V lost 2 bases to trimming and J lost 7 bases, with 18 bases between them. Germline CDR1 reads SGHRS; CDR2 reads YFSETQ. The CDR3 bases are TGCGCCAGCAGCTTCGAGACCCCAGGACTGTCTGGCTACACCTTC. Amino acids: CASSFETPGLSGYTF. The entire variable domain, with the rest obtained from reference TRBV5-1 and TRBJ1-2, is as follows: KAGVTQTPRYLIKTRGQQVTLSCSPISGHRSVSWYQQTPGQGLQFLFEYFSETQRNKGNFPGRFSGRQFSNSRSEMNVSTLELGDSALYLCASSFETPGLSGYTFGSGTRLTVV.

A word on this clone: One junction end disagrees with the germline gene, perhaps due to a read error. The chain uses TRBV7-7 and TRBJ2-3, with 8 bases lining up with TRBD2. This CDR3 has 17 amino acids. The germline V gene has CDR1 SSHAT and CDR2 FNYEAQ (reference sequence). CDR3 nucleotide sequence: TGTGCTAGCAGCGCCGGAAGGTTTAGCGGGATTTCAGATACGCAGTATTTT. It translates to CASSAGRFSGISDTQYF.

CDR3 DNA sequence: TGTGCCAGCAGTTTCAACGAGCAGTACTTC. Translating gives CASSFNEQYF. The V gene is TRBV27, the J gene TRBJ2-7; D unclear. Germline CDR1 is MNHEY and CDR2 is SMNVEV (reference sequence). The CDR3 has 10 residues. Trimming took 3 bases from V and 5 from J, leaving 2 bases between them.

J is TRBJ2-1 and V is TRBV15; 10 bases agree with TRBD1. Losses at the gene ends were 6 bases for V and 6 bases for J; bases not matched to a gene: 11. Germline V lookup: CDR1 LNHNV, CDR2 YYDKDF (reference sequence). The CDR3 is made up of 16 amino acids. CDR3 amino acids: CATRVTGGEGGNEQFF. CDR3 in DNA: TGTGCCACCAGGGTGACAGGGGGCGAGGGGGGCAATGAGCAGTTCTTC.

The rearrangement uses TRBV2 and TRBJ2-1; perhaps TRBD1 as D (6 bases). In germline, CDR1 is SNHLY, CDR2 FYNNEI. V was shortened by 10 bases and J by 14 bases, with 15 bases between the two germline ends. There are 10 residues in the CDR3. This chain's CDR3 is CATSPRQEFF. CDR3 bases: TGTGCCACAAGCCCTAGACAGGAGTTCTTC.

The chain uses TRBV5-1 and TRBJ2-7, with 10 bases matching TRBD1. This CDR3 contains 13 residues. The ends lost 2 bases at V and 7 bases at J; junction bases unmatched: 3. Germline CDR1 is SGHRS and CDR2 is YFSETQ. DNA of the CDR3: TGCGCCAGCAGCTTCGGGACAGGGGTTGAGCAGTACTTC. Residues: CASSFGTGVEQYF.

The chain carries TRBV30 and TRBJ1-1, with D perhaps matching TRBD1 (5 bases). This CDR3 comprises 13 residues. Trimming took 5 bases from V and 1 from J, leaving 11 bases between them. The germline V gene has CDR1 GTSNPN and CDR2 SVGIG (reference sequence). In nucleotides, the CDR3 is TGTGCCTGGGACGACGGACAGAACACTGAAGCTTTCTTT. Encoded protein: CAWDDGQNTEAFF. The variable domain in full, completed from reference TRBV30 and TRBJ1-1, reads SQTIHQWPATLVQPVGSPLSLECTVEGTSNPNLYWYRQAAGRGLQLLFYSVGIGQISSEVPQNLSASRPQDRQFILSSKKLLLSDSGFYLCAWDDGQNTEAFFGQGTRLTVV.

This clone was seen a few times. CDR3 nucleotide sequence: TGTGCCAGCAGTGGGCAGGGCAGACAGCCCCAGCATTTT. Translated: CASSGQGRQPQHF. The genes are TRBV2 and TRBJ1-5; TRBD1 might be the D (5 bases). The CDR3 extends over 13 amino acids. Germline CDR1 and CDR2: SNHLY and FYNNEI. Trimming cost V 4 bases and J 7 bases, with 11 bases left between them.

V gene TRBV6-2 or TRBV6-3 combines with J gene TRBJ2-5; 9 bases are a match to TRBD2. Germline V gene data show CDR1 as MNHEY and CDR2 as SVGEGT. After removal of 2 bases from V and 1 base from J, the junction contained 5 bases not matched to a gene. CDR3 length equals 16 residues. The CDR3 protein is CASSYPASGTQETQYF. The CDR3 region has the DNA TGTGCCAGCAGTTACCCGGCTAGCGGGACCCAAGAGACCCAGTACTTC.

The V gene is TRBV7-9, the J gene TRBJ1-5; 9 bases are shared with TRBD1. The CDR3 is 15 amino acids. The germline V gene has CDR1 SEHNR and CDR2 FQNEAQ (reference sequence). J lost 3 bases, V lost 3 bases, and 3 bases had no gene match. The CDR3 reads CASSFGDRVNQPQHF. The CDR3, as DNA: TGTGCCAGCAGCTTTGGGGACAGGGTCAATCAGCCCCAGCATTTT. Full variable domain (missing parts from reference TRBV7-9 and TRBJ1-5): DTGVSQNPRHKITKRGQNVTFRCDPISEHNRLYWYRQTLGQGPEFLTYFQNEAQLEKSRLLSDRFSAERPKGSFSTLEIQRTEQGDSAMYLCASSFGDRVNQPQHFGDGTRLSIL.

The chain joins TRBV27 to TRBJ2-7; 12 positions agree with TRBD2. This CDR3 region has 16 residues. Per the germline V gene, CDR1 is MNHEY and CDR2 is SMNVEV (reference sequence). J gave up 7 bases and V 5 bases, and 12 bases lay outside the gene matches. The CDR3 here is CASSALPSGRAGEQYF. CDR3 DNA: TGTGCCAGCAGTGCCCTTCCTAGCGGGAGGGCCGGAGAGCAGTACTTC.

The chain carries TRBV25-1 and TRBJ2-7; D is uncertain. From germline, CDR1 is MGHDK and CDR2 SYGVNS. V was cut by 6 bases and J by 2 bases, with 14 bases left in between. This CDR3 region has 14 residues. This CDR3 is CASSEDLWTYEQYF. CDR3 in DNA: TGTGCCAGCAGCGAGGATCTATGGACCTACGAGCAGTACTTC.